A single sample gave rise to the 12 T cell receptor beta chains below, sequenced in a study of T cells in Graves' hyperthyroidism and ophthalmopathy. TCR beta CDR3 regions were amplified from RNA transcripts. With the HTBI primer set, the TCR CDR3 went through a first round of RT-PCR. Each CDR3 protein gets one entry after TCRdb re-called the multiplex PCR reads with MiXCR. The profile shows some 270,000 distinct CDR3 sequences, roughly 14% of them singletons. Sequencing was performed on blood. Receptors were obtained from a woman younger than 45 with Graves' hyperthyroidism that later progressed to Graves' ophthalmopathy.

The chain combines TRBV5-1 with TRBJ1-2; D remains ambiguous. Germline CDR1 and CDR2: SGHRS and YFSETQ. V lost 2 bases, J lost 3 bases, and 11 bases lay in between. CDR3 length: 14 amino acids. Here the CDR3 DNA reads TGCGCCAGCAGCTTCATGGCAGAATACTATGGCTACACCTTC. It specifies CASSFMAEYYGYTF.

A few counts support this clonotype. The chain uses TRBV28 and TRBJ2-7; 7 nucleotides line up with TRBD2. The CDR3 has 15 residues. V trimming: 3 bases; J trimming: 2 bases; junction bases outside the gene matches: 7. Germline V gene sequence: CDR1 MDHEN, CDR2 SYDVKM. DNA for the CDR3: TGTGCCAGCAGTTTGAGGCGGGAGATCCCCTACGAGCAGTACTTC. Translation gives CASSLRREIPYEQYF. The full variable domain, with the rest looked up from reference TRBV28 and TRBJ2-7, is DVKVTQSSRYLVKRTGEKVFLECVQDMDHENMFWYRQDPGLGLRLIYFSYDVKMKEKGDIPEGYSVSREKKERFSLILESASTNQTSMYLCASSLRREIPYEQYFGPGTRLTVT.

This clonotype was recorded at least ten times. This chain links TRBV3-1 with TRBJ2-4; 7 nucleotides align to TRBD2. V was pared by 0 bases and J by 7 bases, with 9 bases of the junction left unmatched. The CDR3 covers 16 residues. Germline-derived CDR1 and CDR2 are LGHDT and YNNKEL (reference sequence). CDR3 protein: CASSQDLPLGGNIQYF. In DNA, the CDR3 is TGTGCCAGCAGCCAAGATTTGCCTCTGGGGGGGAACATTCAGTACTTC.

This clonotype was recorded many times. The V gene is TRBV20-1, the J gene TRBJ2-7, with a tentative D call TRBD2 (6 bases). Germline V gene sequence: CDR1 DFQATT, CDR2 SNEGSKA (reference sequence). This CDR3 is built from 14 residues. Trimming took 6 bases from V and 3 from J, leaving 18 bases between them. DNA for the CDR3: TGCAGTGCACCAATGGCGGGGACCGACTACGAGCAGTACTTC. This translates into CSAPMAGTDYEQYF.

This clonotype was counted at least ten times. The gene calls are TRBV14 and TRBJ2-3; D gene ambiguous. This CDR3 spans 11 amino acids. The germline V and J ends were trimmed by 3 bases and 5 bases, with 3 bases remaining between them. Looked up from germline, CDR1 is SGHDN and CDR2 is FVKESK. DNA for the CDR3: TGTGCCAGCAGCCATAAAGATACGCAGTATTTT. Translating gives CASSHKDTQYF.

Many counts were recorded for this clonotype. J is TRBJ2-2 and V is TRBV6-6; 9 positions match TRBD2. With 0 bases clipped from V and 8 bases from J, the junction kept 7 bases outside the gene matches. The CDR3 runs 16 residues. Germline-derived CDR1 and CDR2 are MNHNY and SVGAGI (reference sequence). The CDR3 DNA sequence: TGTGCCAGCAGTTACTCTGGGACTAGCCGCCATGGGGAGCTGTTTTTT. Its translation: CASSYSGTSRHGELFF.

The V gene is TRBV11-2, the J gene TRBJ1-2; TRBD1 matches at 9 bases. Germline lookup yields CDR1 SGHAT and CDR2 FQNNGV. This CDR3 comprises 16 residues. V was clipped by 5 bases and J by 5 bases; unmatched bases: 12. The CDR3 loop reads CASSARPGQGVYGYTF. For the CDR3, the DNA is TGTGCCAGCAGCGCGAGGCCGGGACAGGGTGTTTATGGCTACACCTTC.

In this sample, this clonotype turned up a few times. One base away lies a much larger clone, so this may be a sequencing read error. CDR3 protein: CASSLGGLPYEQYF. CDR3 bases: TGTGCCAGCAGTTTAGGGGGACTCCCCTACGAGCAGTACTTC. The chain is built from TRBV27 and TRBJ2-7; possibly TRBD2 for D (6 bases). Trimming took 2 bases from V and 2 from J, leaving 10 bases between them. The CDR3 is made up of 14 amino acids. CDR1 and CDR2 (germline): MNHEY, SMNVEV (reference sequence).

The sample holds many counts of this clonotype. The CDR3 DNA is TGCAGTGCCCCGGGACAGGGGGACACTGAAGCTTTCTTT. Translation gives CSAPGQGDTEAFF. The chain recombines TRBV20-1 with TRBJ1-1; 11 nucleotides align to TRBD1. With V trimmed by 6 bases and J by 3 bases, 3 bases remained unmatched. Germline values: CDR1 DFQATT, CDR2 SNEGSKA (reference sequence). CDR3 length: 13 residues.

This clonotype was observed at least ten times. The rearrangement uses TRBV5-5 and TRBJ2-3, with 8 nucleotides matching TRBD2. Germline CDR1 and CDR2: SGHKS and YYEKEE (reference sequence). V dropped 4 bases and J dropped 0; count of bases not matched to a gene: 7. This CDR3 comprises 16 residues. The CDR3 is CASSRGGTRSTDTQYF. The CDR3 DNA is TGTGCCAGCAGCCGGGGGGGGACTAGGAGCACAGATACGCAGTATTTT.

This clonotype has a count of ten or more. This chain joins TRBV12-3 or TRBV12-4 and TRBJ2-7, with 8 bases identical to TRBD2. V was pared by 3 bases and J by 7 bases, with 14 bases of the junction left unmatched. This CDR3 is 16 amino acids long. The chain's CDR3 is CASSFGEKRGRGEQYF. In DNA form, the CDR3 reads TGTGCCAGCAGTTTCGGAGAAAAGCGGGGGCGGGGGGAGCAGTACTTC.

This clonotype was counted between two and nine times. The chain has TRBV4-2 and TRBJ2-5; weak D call: TRBD2 (5 bases). CDR3 size: 17 residues. V was clipped by 1 base and J by 3 bases, with 18 bases between them. Germline lookup yields CDR1 LGHNA and CDR2 YNFKEQ. The CDR3 reads CASSQASHVRAEETQYF. The CDR3, as DNA: TGTGCCAGCAGCCAAGCTAGCCACGTCCGGGCCGAAGAGACCCAGTACTTC.